This T cell receptor beta chain comes out of a study of OX40 agonist ivuxolimab in advanced cancers. The overall study: Ivuxolimab, which is an agonistic anti-OX40 (CD134) antibody, was administered to the patients.

As to this clone: The antigen is undetermined.

Method: immunoSEQ multiplex PCR; TCRdb's copy keeps in-frame clones and lacks some. The sample has about 58,000 clones, approximately 80% seen once. Germline CDR1 ENHRY, CDR2 SYGVKD. CDR3 size: 11 residues. V lost 11 bases to trimming and J lost 4 bases, with 10 bases between them. Findings of the study overall: Average numbers of expanded clones were greater in CD8+ T cells than in CD4+. Among the nonresponders, some also had low normalized T-cell clonal expansion.

This sample comprised CD4+ or CD8+ T cells sorted from blood, obtained in a trial of the OX40 agonist ivuxolimab. The V gene is TRBV10-3, the J gene TRBJ2-3, with D maybe TRBD1 (6 bases). The TCR comes from an adult with an advanced solid tumor such as melanoma, head and neck, liver or kidney cancer. CDR3 coding DNA: TGTGCCTCTGGGGGCTCAGATACGCAGTATTTT. Translation gives CASGGSDTQYF.